These 24 T cell receptor beta chains were all obtained from the same sample, sequenced in a study of human T cells and chemical hapten exposure. One entry per CDR3 protein, called by TCRdb with MiXCR from the RACE reads. Of 110,000 to 150,000 distinct CDR3 sequences in the sample, approximately 10% were seen once. The time point here: patch test 2, 6 weeks after DPC sensitization. Treatment in this sample: therapeutic diphenylcyclopropenone sensitization with weekly scalp DPC. The source was whole blood, collected in connection with sensitization to the hapten diphenylcyclopropenone (DPC). The receptors stem from a woman aged 45-65 years with alopecia areata. Some clones in this sample may be carry-over from other donors' samples.

A few counts support this clonotype. V is TRBV6-2 or TRBV6-3 and J is TRBJ2-7; a weak D match, TRBD2 (5 bases). Looked up from germline, CDR1 is MNHEY and CDR2 is SVGEGT. This CDR3 region has 13 residues. Trimming shortened V by 6 bases and J by 5 bases, and 14 bases separated the two germline ends. The DNA for the CDR3 is TGTGCCAGCAGCTCTCCTACTAGGGACGAGCAGTACTTC. Protein: CASSSPTRDEQYF.

In nucleotides, the CDR3 is TGTGCCCCTCTAGGCAGGACAGGGACCTACGAGCAGTACTTC. Amino acids: CAPLGRTGTYEQYF. V usage is TRBV25-1 and J usage is TRBJ2-7; 8 bases agree with TRBD1. The CDR3 is 14 amino acids. The germline gives CDR1 MGHDK, CDR2 SYGVNS. The ends lost 11 bases at V and 2 bases at J; junction bases unmatched: 11.

CDR3 loop: CSGRTRDEQYF. The CDR3 DNA is TGCAGCGGACGGACCCGGGACGAGCAGTACTTC. The genes are TRBV29-1 and TRBJ2-7; D not certain. Per the germline V gene, CDR1 is SQVTM and CDR2 is ANQGSEA. V lost 7 bases, J lost 5 bases, and 12 bases lay in between. This CDR3 spans 11 amino acids.

This clonotype occurred many times. V and J are TRBV5-1 and TRBJ1-4, with D possibly matching TRBD1 (5 bases). This CDR3 region has 14 residues. CDR1 is SGHRS, CDR2 YFSETQ, per germline. V lost 4 bases, J lost 0 bases, and 7 bases lay in between. The chain's CDR3 is CASSQTATNEKLFF. The CDR3 DNA follows: TGCGCCAGCAGCCAGACAGCAACTAATGAAAAACTGTTTTTT. The complete variable domain, with remaining parts taken from reference TRBV5-1 and TRBJ1-4, reads KAGVTQTPRYLIKTRGQQVTLSCSPISGHRSVSWYQQTPGQGLQFLFEYFSETQRNKGNFPGRFSGRQFSNSRSEMNVSTLELGDSALYLCASSQTATNEKLFFGSGTQLSVL.

The gene calls are TRBV24-1 and TRBJ1-5; D is undetermined. The V and J ends lost 3 bases and 1 base respectively, with 12 bases between them. The CDR3 totals 16 residues. CDR1 is KGHDR and CDR2 is SFDVKD in the germline V gene. The chain's CDR3 is CATSDGSRVSNQPQHF. As DNA, the CDR3 is TGTGCCACCAGTGATGGGTCGCGAGTGAGCAATCAGCCCCAGCATTTT.

This clonotype appeared many times. This chain connects TRBV9 to TRBJ2-7; D might be TRBD2 (5 bases). The CDR3 is 14 amino acids. In germline, CDR1 is SGDLS, CDR2 YYNGEE. Trimming cost V 0 bases and J 7 bases, with 14 bases left between them. The CDR3 spells CASSVGRGSREQYF. In DNA, the CDR3 is TGTGCCAGCAGCGTAGGACGGGGATCTCGGGAGCAGTACTTC.

The chain is built from TRBV20-1 and TRBJ2-7; 8 nucleotides agree with TRBD2. Germline-derived CDR1 and CDR2 are DFQATT and SNEGSKA (reference sequence). The length of the CDR3 is 15 residues. The V gene end was trimmed by 5 bases and the J gene end by 1 base; junction bases not matched to a gene: 10. As DNA, the CDR3 is TGCAGTGCTGGGGACGGGAGGGCAGTTTCCTACGAGCAGTACTTC. It specifies CSAGDGRAVSYEQYF.

This rearrangement joins TRBV14 to TRBJ2-2; 7 bases map to TRBD2. This CDR3 is 14 amino acids long. The ends lost 4 bases at V and 9 bases at J; junction bases unmatched: 8. Germline loops: CDR1 SGHDN, CDR2 FVKESK. CDR3 in amino acids: CASSLLAATRELFF. CDR3 sequence (DNA): TGTGCCAGCAGCCTCCTAGCGGCCACGAGGGAGCTGTTTTTT. Supplemented by reference TRBV14 and TRBJ2-2, the full variable domain reads EAGVTQFPSHSVIEKGQTVTLRCDPISGHDNLYWYRRVMGKEIKFLLHFVKESKQDESGMPNNRFLAERTGGTYSTLKVQPAELEDSGVYFCASSLLAATRELFFGEGSRLTVL.

The genes are TRBV6-2 or TRBV6-3 and TRBJ2-2; perhaps TRBD1 as D (6 bases). The V gene's germline CDR1 is MNHEY and CDR2 SVGEGT. V dropped 5 bases and J dropped 4 bases, with 17 bases sitting between them. This CDR3 region has 16 residues. The CDR3 sequence is CASSTPTGQSTGELFF. CDR3 bases: TGTGCCAGCAGTACTCCTACAGGGCAGTCCACCGGGGAGCTGTTTTTT.

The V call is TRBV19, the J call TRBJ1-5, with TRBD1 identical over 7 bases. This CDR3 region has 16 residues. CDR1 and CDR2 from the germline V gene are LNHDA and SQIVND (reference sequence). CDR3 DNA sequence: TGTGCTACTAAAGGAGGGGGCTGGGTAGTGGATCAGCCCCAGCATTTT. It specifies CATKGGGWVVDQPQHF.

This clonotype came up a few times. The chain employs TRBV27 and TRBJ2-6; D gene uncertain. The CDR3 covers 15 residues. Germline values: CDR1 MNHEY, CDR2 SMNVEV (reference sequence). Deletions cut 5 bases from V and 11 bases from J, with 19 bases between. The CDR3 DNA sequence: TGTGCCAGCAGTCCCCGGGCAGGAACGACCCACGTCCTGACTTTC. Protein product: CASSPRAGTTHVLTF.

This clonotype was detected many times. V is TRBV3-1 and J is TRBJ2-5; D might be TRBD1 or TRBD2, each matching 5 bases. The CDR3 contains 15 residues. V was shortened by 1 base and J by 2 bases, with 11 bases between the two germline ends. Germline lookup yields CDR1 LGHDT and CDR2 YNNKEL (reference sequence). The CDR3 region is CASSQGGTEQETQYF. The CDR3 nucleotides are TGTGCCAGCAGCCAAGGAGGGACCGAACAAGAGACCCAGTACTTC.

The table lists this clonotype with a few counts. The J gene is TRBJ1-4, the V gene TRBV28, with D possibly being TRBD1 (5 bases). V lost 7 bases to trimming and J lost 4 bases, with 13 bases between them. CDR3 size: 14 residues. Per germline, CDR1 MDHEN and CDR2 SYDVKM. CDR3 sequence reads: CASTPGLSNEKLFF. In DNA form, the CDR3 reads TGTGCCAGCACCCCGGGACTCAGTAATGAAAAACTGTTTTTT.

This clonotype was seen more than once but under ten times. The rearrangement joins TRBV18 to TRBJ1-2; 8 positions match TRBD1. The V gene's germline CDR1 is KGHSH and CDR2 LQKENI. The junction had 7 bases not matched to a gene; V was cut back by 6 bases and J by 7 bases. This CDR3 spans 13 amino acids. In nucleotides, the CDR3 is TGTGCCAGCTCGCCTGGACAGGGAGGTGGCTACACCTTC. It specifies CASSPGQGGGYTF.

The CDR3 reads CASGMEAVEFF. DNA of the CDR3: TGTGCTAGTGGTATGGAAGCGGTCGAGTTCTTC. The chain couples TRBV12-5 to TRBJ2-1; a weak D match, TRBD2 (5 bases). The germline gives CDR1 LGHNT, CDR2 FRNRAP. V gave up 5 bases and J gave up 14 bases, with 13 bases separating them. The length of the CDR3 is 11 residues. Using reference TRBV12-5 and TRBJ2-1 for the parts outside the CDR3, the full variable domain is DARVTQTPRHKVTEMGQEVTMRCQPILGHNTVFWYRQTMMQGLELLAYFRNRAPLDDSGMPKDRFSAEMPDATLATLKIQPSEPRDSAVYFCASGMEAVEFFGPGTRLTVL.

Concerning this clonotype: Since a much larger clone is just one base distant, this may be a read error. The chain is built from TRBV12-3 or TRBV12-4 and TRBJ1-5; 7 bases align to TRBD1. The CDR3 consists of 14 residues. V lost 4 bases to trimming and J lost 11 bases; unmatched junction nucleotides: 11. CDR3 protein: CASSWGQSRQAQHF. DNA for the CDR3: TGTGCCAGCAGTTGGGGACAGTCCCGACAAGCCCAGCATTTT.

The chain is built from TRBV14 and TRBJ2-7; 14 bases line up with TRBD2. CDR1 and CDR2 (germline): SGHDN, FVKESK. CDR3 length: 15 residues. V gave up 3 bases and J gave up 7 bases; unmatched junction bases: 5. The CDR3 region has the DNA TGTGCCAGCAGCCAGGGACTAGCGGGAGTACTTGAGCAGTACTTC. It encodes CASSQGLAGVLEQYF.

This clonotype showed up many times. The rearrangement uses TRBV12-3 or TRBV12-4 and TRBJ1-1; D might be TRBD1 (6 bases). V was pared by 5 bases and J by 7 bases, with 14 bases between. This CDR3 contains 13 residues. CDR3 in amino acids: CASSPQGLGEAFF. The CDR3, as DNA: TGTGCCAGCAGTCCACAGGGTCTCGGTGAAGCTTTCTTT.

The chain joins TRBV18 to TRBJ2-7; 7 bases line up with TRBD1. After removal of 4 bases from V and 0 bases from J, the junction contained 6 bases not matched to a gene. Germline loops: CDR1 KGHSH, CDR2 LQKENI. The CDR3 runs 15 residues. CDR3 nucleotide sequence: TGTGCCAGCTCACAGGGGGCCCAAAGCTCCTACGAGCAGTACTTC. Protein: CASSQGAQSSYEQYF.

This chain links TRBV5-5 with TRBJ1-6; perhaps TRBD1 as D (6 bases). Looked up from germline, CDR1 is SGHKS and CDR2 is YYEKEE (reference sequence). This CDR3 spans 14 amino acids. Trimming pared 1 base from V and 5 bases from J, leaving 7 bases between. CDR3 sequence (DNA): TGTGCCAGCAGCTTGAAGGGGGATAATTCACCCCTCCACTTT. Protein product: CASSLKGDNSPLHF.

Ten or more counts support this clonotype. The V call is TRBV29-1, the J call TRBJ2-3; the D call may be TRBD1 or TRBD2 (5 bases each). The V end lost 8 bases, the J end lost 4 bases, and 10 bases lay between the germline ends. The CDR3 runs 11 residues. Germline CDR1 reads SQVTM; CDR2 reads ANQGSEA. The CDR3 reads CSLLGADTQYF. The CDR3 region has the DNA TGCAGCCTGTTGGGGGCAGATACGCAGTATTTT.

The rearrangement joins TRBV23-1 to TRBJ1-5; no clear D gene. TRBV23-1 is placed among ORFs of uncertain function. The CDR3 has 12 amino acids. V lost 4 bases, J lost 7 bases, and 8 bases lay in between. As DNA, the CDR3 is TGCGCCAGCAGTCCCAAGGTGCAGCCCCAGCATTTT. This encodes CASSPKVQPQHF.

This chain joins TRBV28 and TRBJ1-1, with D uncertain. Trimming removed 9 bases from V and 4 bases from J, with 18 bases in between. Germline V gives CDR1 MDHEN, CDR2 SYDVKM. The CDR3 consists of 14 residues. The CDR3 DNA reads TGTGCCAGTCGCGAGGGCGGAGGTGGCACTGAAGCTTTCTTT. Translation: CASREGGGGTEAFF.

Only a few counts were recorded for this clonotype. The chain couples TRBV12-3 or TRBV12-4 to TRBJ2-1; D gene unclear. The V and J ends lost 7 bases and 6 bases respectively, with 19 bases between them. The CDR3 contains 15 residues. This chain's CDR3 is CASTSGSRSVNEQFF. As DNA, the CDR3 is TGTGCCAGCACCTCCGGGTCGCGCAGCGTCAATGAGCAGTTCTTC.